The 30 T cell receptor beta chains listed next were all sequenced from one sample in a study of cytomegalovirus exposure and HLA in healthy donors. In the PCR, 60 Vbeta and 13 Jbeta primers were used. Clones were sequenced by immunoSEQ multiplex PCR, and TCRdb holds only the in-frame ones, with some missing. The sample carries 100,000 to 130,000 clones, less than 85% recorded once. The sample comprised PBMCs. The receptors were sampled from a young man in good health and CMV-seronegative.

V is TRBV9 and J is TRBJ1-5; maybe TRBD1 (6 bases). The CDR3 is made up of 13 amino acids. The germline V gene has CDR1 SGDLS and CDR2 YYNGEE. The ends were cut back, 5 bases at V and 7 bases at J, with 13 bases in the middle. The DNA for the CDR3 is TGTGCCAGCAGTCAGGGGCTCTGGCAGCCCCAGCATTTT. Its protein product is CASSQGLWQPQHF.

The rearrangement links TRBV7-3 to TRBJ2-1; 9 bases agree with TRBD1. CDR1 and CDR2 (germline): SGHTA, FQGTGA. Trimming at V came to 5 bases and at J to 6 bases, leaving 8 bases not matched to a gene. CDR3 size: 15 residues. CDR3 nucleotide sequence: TGTGCCAGCAGCCCTTCCGGGACAGGGATCAATGAGCAGTTCTTC. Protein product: CASSPSGTGINEQFF.

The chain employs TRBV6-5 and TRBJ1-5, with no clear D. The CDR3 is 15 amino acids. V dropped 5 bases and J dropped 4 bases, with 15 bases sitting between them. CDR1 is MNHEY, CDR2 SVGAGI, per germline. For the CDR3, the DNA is TGTGCCAGCAGTCTGGAGGGAGGGAGGAATCAGCCCCAGCATTTT. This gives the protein CASSLEGGRNQPQHF.

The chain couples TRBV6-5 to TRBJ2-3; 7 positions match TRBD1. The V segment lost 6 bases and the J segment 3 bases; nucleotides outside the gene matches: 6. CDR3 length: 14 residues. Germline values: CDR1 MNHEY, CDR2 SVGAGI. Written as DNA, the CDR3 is TGTGCCAGCAGCCGCCGACAGGGAACAGATACGCAGTATTTT. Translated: CASSRRQGTDTQYF.

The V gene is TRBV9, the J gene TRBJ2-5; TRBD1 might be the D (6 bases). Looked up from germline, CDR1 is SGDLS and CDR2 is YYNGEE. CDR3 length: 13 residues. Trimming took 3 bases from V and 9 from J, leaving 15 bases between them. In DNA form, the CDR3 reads TGTGCCAGCAGCGGGGGGCCCCGGGATTCCCAGTACTTC. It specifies CASSGGPRDSQYF.

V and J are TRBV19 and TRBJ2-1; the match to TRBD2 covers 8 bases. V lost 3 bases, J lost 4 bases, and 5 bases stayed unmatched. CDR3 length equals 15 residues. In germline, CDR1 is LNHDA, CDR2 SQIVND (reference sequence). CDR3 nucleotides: TGTGCCAGTAGTATTATGCGGGGGGCGTACAATGAGCAGTTCTTC. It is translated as CASSIMRGAYNEQFF.

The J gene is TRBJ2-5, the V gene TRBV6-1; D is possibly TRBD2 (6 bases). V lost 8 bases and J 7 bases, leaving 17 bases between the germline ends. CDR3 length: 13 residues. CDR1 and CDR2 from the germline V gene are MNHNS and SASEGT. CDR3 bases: TGTGCCAGCGCTACCGGACCGGGGGTGACCCAGTACTTC. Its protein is CASATGPGVTQYF.

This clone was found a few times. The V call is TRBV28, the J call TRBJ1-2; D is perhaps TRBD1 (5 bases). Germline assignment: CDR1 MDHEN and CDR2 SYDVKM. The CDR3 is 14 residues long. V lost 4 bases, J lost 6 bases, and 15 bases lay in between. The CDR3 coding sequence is TGTGCCAGCAGTTCCTCTGCACCGGGGGATGGCTACACCTTC. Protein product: CASSSSAPGDGYTF.

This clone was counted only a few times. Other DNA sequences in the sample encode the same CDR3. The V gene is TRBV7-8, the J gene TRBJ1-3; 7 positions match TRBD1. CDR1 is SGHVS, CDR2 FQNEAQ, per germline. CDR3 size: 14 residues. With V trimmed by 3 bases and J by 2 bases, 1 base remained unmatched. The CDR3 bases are TGTGCCAGCAGCTTGGGGACAGCTGGAAACACCATATATTTT. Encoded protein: CASSLGTAGNTIYF.

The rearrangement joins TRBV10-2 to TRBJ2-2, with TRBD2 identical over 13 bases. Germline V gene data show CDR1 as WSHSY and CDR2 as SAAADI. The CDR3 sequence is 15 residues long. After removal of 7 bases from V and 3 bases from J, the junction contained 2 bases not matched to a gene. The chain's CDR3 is CASTLAGGHTGELFF. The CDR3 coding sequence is TGCGCCAGCACACTAGCGGGGGGGCACACCGGGGAGCTGTTTTTT.

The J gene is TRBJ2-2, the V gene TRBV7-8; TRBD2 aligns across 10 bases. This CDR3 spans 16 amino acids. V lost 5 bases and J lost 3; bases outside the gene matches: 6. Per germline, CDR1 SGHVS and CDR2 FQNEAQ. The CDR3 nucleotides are TGTGCCAGCAGCATCTTAGCGGGGGGAGACACCGGGGAGCTGTTTTTT. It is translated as CASSILAGGDTGELFF.

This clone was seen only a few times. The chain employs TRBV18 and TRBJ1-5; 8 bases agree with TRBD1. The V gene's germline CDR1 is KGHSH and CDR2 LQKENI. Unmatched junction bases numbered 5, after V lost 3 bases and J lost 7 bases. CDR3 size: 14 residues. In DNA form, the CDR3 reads TGTGCCAGCTCACCCGGACAGGGTGTCCAGCCCCAGCATTTT. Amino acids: CASSPGQGVQPQHF. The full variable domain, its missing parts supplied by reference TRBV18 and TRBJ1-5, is NAGVMQNPRHLVRRRGQEARLRCSPMKGHSHVYWYRQLPEEGLKFMVYLQKENIIDESGMPKERFSAEFPKEGPSILRIQQVVRGDSAAYFCASSPGQGVQPQHFGDGTRLSIL.

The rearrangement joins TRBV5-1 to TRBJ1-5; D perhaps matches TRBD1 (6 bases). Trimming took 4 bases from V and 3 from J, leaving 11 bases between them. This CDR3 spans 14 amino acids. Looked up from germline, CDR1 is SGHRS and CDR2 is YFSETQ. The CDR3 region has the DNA TGCGCCAGCAGCCCAACAGGGAACAATCAGCCCCAGCATTTT. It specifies CASSPTGNNQPQHF.

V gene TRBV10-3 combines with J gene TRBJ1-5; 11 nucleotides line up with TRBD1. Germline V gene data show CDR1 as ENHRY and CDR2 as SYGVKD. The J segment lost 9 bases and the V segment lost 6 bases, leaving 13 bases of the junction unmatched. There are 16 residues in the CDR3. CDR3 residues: CAISERGQGVIWPQHF. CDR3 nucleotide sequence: TGTGCCATCAGCGAGCGGGGACAGGGGGTAATATGGCCCCAGCATTTT.

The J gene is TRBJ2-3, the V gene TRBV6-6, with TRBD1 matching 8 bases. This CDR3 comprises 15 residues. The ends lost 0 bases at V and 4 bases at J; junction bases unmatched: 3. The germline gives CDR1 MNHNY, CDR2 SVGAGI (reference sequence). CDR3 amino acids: CASSYSRTGPDTQYF. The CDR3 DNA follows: TGTGCCAGCAGTTACTCCAGGACAGGGCCAGATACGCAGTATTTT.

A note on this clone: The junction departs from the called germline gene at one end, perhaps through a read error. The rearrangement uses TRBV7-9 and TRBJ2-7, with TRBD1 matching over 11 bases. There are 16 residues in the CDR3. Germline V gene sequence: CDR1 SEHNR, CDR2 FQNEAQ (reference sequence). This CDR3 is CSSSLAGTGGSYEQYF. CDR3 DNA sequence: TGTTCCAGCAGCTTAGCCGGGACAGGGGGATCCTACGAGCAGTACTTC.

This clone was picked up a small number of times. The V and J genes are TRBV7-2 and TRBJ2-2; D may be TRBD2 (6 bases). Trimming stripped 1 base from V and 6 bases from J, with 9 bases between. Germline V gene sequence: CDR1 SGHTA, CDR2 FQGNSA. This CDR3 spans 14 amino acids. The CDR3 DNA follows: TGTGCCAGCAGCTTAGGGGAGGTCCCCGGGGAGCTGTTTTTT. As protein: CASSLGEVPGELFF.

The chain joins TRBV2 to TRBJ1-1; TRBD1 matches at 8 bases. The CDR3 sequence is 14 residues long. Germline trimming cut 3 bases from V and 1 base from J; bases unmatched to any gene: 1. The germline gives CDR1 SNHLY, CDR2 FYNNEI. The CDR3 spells CASSDDRGNTEAFF. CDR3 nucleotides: TGTGCCAGCAGTGACGACAGGGGGAACACTGAAGCTTTCTTT.

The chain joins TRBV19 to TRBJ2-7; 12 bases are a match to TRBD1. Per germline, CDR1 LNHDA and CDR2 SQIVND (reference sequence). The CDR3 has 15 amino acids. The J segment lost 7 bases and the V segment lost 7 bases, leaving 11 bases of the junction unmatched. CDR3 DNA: TGTGCCAGTACCAACCCGGGACAGGGGGCGCTTGAGCAGTACTTC. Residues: CASTNPGQGALEQYF.

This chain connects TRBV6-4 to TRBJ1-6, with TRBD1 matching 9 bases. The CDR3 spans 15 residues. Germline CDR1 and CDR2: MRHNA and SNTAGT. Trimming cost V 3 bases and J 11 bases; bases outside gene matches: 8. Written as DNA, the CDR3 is TGTGCCAGCAGTGAAACGGGACAGGGCTCAGCACCCCTCCACTTT. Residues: CASSETGQGSAPLHF.

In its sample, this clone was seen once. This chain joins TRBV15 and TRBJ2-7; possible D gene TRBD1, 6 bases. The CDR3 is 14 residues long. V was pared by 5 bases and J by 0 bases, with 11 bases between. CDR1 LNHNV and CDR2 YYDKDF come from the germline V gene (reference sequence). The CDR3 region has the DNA TGTGCCACCAGCCCCGGGACATTCTCCTACGAGCAGTACTTC. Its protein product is CATSPGTFSYEQYF. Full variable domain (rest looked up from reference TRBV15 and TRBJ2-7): DAMVIQNPRYQVTQFGKPVTLSCSQTLNHNVMYWYQQKSSQAPKLLFHYYDKDFNNEADTPDNFQSRRPNTSFCFLDIRSPGLGDTAMYLCATSPGTFSYEQYFGPGTRLTVT.

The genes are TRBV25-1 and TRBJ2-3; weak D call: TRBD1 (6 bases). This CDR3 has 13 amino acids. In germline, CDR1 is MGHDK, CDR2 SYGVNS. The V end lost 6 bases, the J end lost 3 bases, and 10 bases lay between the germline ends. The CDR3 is CASSITGTDTQYF. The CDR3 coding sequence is TGTGCCAGCAGCATTACAGGGACAGATACGCAGTATTTT.

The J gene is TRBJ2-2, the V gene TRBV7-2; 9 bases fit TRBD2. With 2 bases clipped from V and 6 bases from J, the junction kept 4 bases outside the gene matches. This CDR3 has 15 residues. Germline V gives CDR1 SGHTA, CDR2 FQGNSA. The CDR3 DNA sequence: TGTGCCAGCAGCTTACGGGCGGGAGGGCCCGGGGAGCTGTTTTTT. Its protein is CASSLRAGGPGELFF.

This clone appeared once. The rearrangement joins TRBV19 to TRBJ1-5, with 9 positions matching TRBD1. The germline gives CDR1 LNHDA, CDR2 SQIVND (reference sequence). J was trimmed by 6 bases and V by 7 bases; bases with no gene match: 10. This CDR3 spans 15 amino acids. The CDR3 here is CASTWDREGFQPQHF. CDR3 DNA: TGTGCCAGTACGTGGGACAGGGAGGGATTTCAGCCCCAGCATTTT. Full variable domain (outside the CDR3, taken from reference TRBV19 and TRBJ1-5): DGGITQSPKYLFRKEGQNVTLSCEQNLNHDAMYWYRQDPGQGLRLIYYSQIVNDFQKGDIAEGYSVSREKKESFPLTVTSAQKNPTAFYLCASTWDREGFQPQHFGDGTRLSIL.

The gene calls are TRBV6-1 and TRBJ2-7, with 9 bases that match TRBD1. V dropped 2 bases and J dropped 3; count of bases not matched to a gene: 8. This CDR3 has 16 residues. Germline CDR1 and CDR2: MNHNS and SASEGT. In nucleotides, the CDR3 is TGTGCCAGCAGTGAACTTGGGGACAGGGATCTCTACGAGCAGTACTTC. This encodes CASSELGDRDLYEQYF.

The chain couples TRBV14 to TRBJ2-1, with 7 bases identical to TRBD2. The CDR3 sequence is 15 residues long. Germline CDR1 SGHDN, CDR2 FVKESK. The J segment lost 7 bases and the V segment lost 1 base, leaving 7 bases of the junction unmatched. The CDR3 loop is CASSQAGGGGNEQFF. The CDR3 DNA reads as TGTGCCAGCAGCCAAGCCGGTGGGGGGGGAAATGAGCAGTTCTTC. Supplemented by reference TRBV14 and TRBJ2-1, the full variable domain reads EAGVTQFPSHSVIEKGQTVTLRCDPISGHDNLYWYRRVMGKEIKFLLHFVKESKQDESGMPNNRFLAERTGGTYSTLKVQPAELEDSGVYFCASSQAGGGGNEQFFGPGTRLTVL.

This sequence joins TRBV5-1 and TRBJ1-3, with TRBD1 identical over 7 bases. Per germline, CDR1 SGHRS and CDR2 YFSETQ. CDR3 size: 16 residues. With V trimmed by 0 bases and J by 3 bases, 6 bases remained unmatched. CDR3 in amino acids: CASSLDTGVGGNTIYF. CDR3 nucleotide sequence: TGCGCCAGCAGCTTGGATACAGGGGTGGGTGGAAACACCATATATTTT.

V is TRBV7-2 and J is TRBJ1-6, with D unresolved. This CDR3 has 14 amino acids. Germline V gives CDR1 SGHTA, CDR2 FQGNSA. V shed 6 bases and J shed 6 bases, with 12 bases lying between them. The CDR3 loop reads CASSQGWANSPLHF. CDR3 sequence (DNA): TGTGCCAGCAGTCAAGGATGGGCTAATTCACCCCTCCACTTT. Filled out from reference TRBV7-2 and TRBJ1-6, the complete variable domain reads GAGVSQSPSNKVTEKGKDVELRCDPISGHTALYWYRQSLGQGLEFLIYFQGNSAPDKSGLPSDRFSAERTGGSVSTLTIQRTQQEDSAVYLCASSQGWANSPLHFGNGTRLTVT.

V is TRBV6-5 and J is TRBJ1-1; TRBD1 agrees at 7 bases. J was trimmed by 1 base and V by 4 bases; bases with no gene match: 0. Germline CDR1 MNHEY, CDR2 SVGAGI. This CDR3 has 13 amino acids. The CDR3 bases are TGTGCCAGCAGTTGGACAGGGAACACTGAAGCTTTCTTT. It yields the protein CASSWTGNTEAFF.

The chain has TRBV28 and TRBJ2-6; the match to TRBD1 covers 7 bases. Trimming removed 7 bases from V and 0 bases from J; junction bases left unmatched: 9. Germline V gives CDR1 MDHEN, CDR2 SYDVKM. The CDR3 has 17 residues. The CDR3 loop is CASKAGTVASGANVLTF. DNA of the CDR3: TGTGCCAGCAAAGCCGGGACAGTTGCCTCTGGGGCCAACGTCCTGACTTTC.